The 20 T cell receptor beta chains below all came from one sample that was sequenced in a study of shared clonotypes between healthy human individuals. TCRdb keeps only in-frame clones here, not all; method: immunoSEQ multiplex PCR. The sample carries over a million clones, about 77% recorded once. Sequencing was carried out using memory CD4+ T cells sorted from blood. The subset is: CD45RA-negative fraction. These receptors all come from a man aged 18 to 30 in good health.

The gene calls are TRBV7-2 and TRBJ1-6; no definite D call. The germline gives CDR1 SGHTA, CDR2 FQGNSA. The CDR3 sequence is 13 residues long. With 5 bases removed from V and 9 bases from J, the gap between germline ends came to 11 bases. The DNA of the CDR3 is TGTGCCAGCAGCCTATTGGGAGGTTCACCCCTCCACTTT. Translated: CASSLLGGSPLHF.

The chain has TRBV11-2 and TRBJ1-5; D possibly corresponds to TRBD1 (6 bases). From germline, CDR1 is SGHAT and CDR2 FQNNGV. The germline V and J ends were trimmed by 1 base and 3 bases, with 13 bases remaining between them. The CDR3 loop spans 16 amino acids. The chain's CDR3 is CASSLGGARANQPQHF. CDR3 DNA: TGTGCCAGCAGCTTAGGGGGGGCCAGGGCCAATCAGCCCCAGCATTTT.

The genes are TRBV19 and TRBJ1-3, with D possibly TRBD1 on 5 matching bases. The CDR3 sequence is 18 residues long. The germline V and J ends were trimmed by 5 bases and 2 bases, with 22 bases remaining between them. Germline V lookup: CDR1 LNHDA, CDR2 SQIVND (reference sequence). For the CDR3, the DNA is TGTGCCAGTAGTCGGGCAGGGTTGTCTTACTCGGCTGGAAACACCATATATTTT. Translation: CASSRAGLSYSAGNTIYF.

This chain uses TRBV13 with TRBJ1-3; 7 bases agree with TRBD1. CDR1 and CDR2 (germline): PRHDT, FYEKMQ (reference sequence). This CDR3 has 16 residues. V shed 5 bases and J 1 base; nucleotides not matched to a gene: 8. This chain's CDR3 is CASSPGTARSGNTIYF. For the CDR3, the DNA is TGTGCCAGCAGCCCCGGGACAGCTCGATCTGGAAACACCATATATTTT. Drawing the rest from reference TRBV13 and TRBJ1-3, the complete variable domain is AAGVIQSPRHLIKEKRETATLKCYPIPRHDTVYWYQQGPGQDPQFLISFYEKMQSDKGSIPDRFSAQQFSDYHSELNMSSLELGDSALYFCASSPGTARSGNTIYFGEGSWLTVV.

The count of this clone is one. The V gene is TRBV21-1, the J gene TRBJ2-3; the table's D call, TRBD1, was not checked against the DNA. TRBV21-1 counts as a pseudogene. The CDR3 has 17 amino acids. The CDR3 protein is CASSPTETEPKGDTQYF. The CDR3 coding sequence is TGTGCCAGCAGCCCGACGGAGACAGAGCCAAAAGGGGATACGCAGTATTTT.

This chain connects TRBV6-1 to TRBJ2-7; no reliable D call. Between the trimmed V and J ends, which lost 5 bases and 6 bases, there was a span of 17 bases. The CDR3 is 14 residues long. CDR1 and CDR2 from the germline V gene are MNHNS and SASEGT. The CDR3 region is CASSLPSPGGEQYF. DNA of the CDR3: TGTGCCAGCAGTCTACCGTCCCCGGGTGGCGAGCAGTACTTC.

This chain links TRBV11-1 with TRBJ2-7; D unclear. The CDR3 contains 13 residues. V gave up 1 base and J gave up 2 bases, with 6 bases separating them. Germline assignment: CDR1 SGHAT and CDR2 FQDESV (reference sequence). CDR3 sequence (DNA): TGTGCCAGCAGCTTAGGGACCACCTACGAGCAGTACTTC. It encodes CASSLGTTYEQYF.

The rearrangement links TRBV5-1 to TRBJ1-4; 7 bases agree with TRBD1. The CDR3 loop spans 15 amino acids. V dropped 1 base and J dropped 7; count of bases not matched to a gene: 7. Looked up from germline, CDR1 is SGHRS and CDR2 is YFSETQ. CDR3 region: CASSLQGGAGEKLFF. The DNA of the CDR3 is TGCGCCAGCAGCTTGCAAGGGGGCGCAGGTGAAAAACTGTTTTTT.

CDR3 sequence: CASSPQKGDRGQPQHF. In DNA form, the CDR3 reads TGCGCCAGCAGCCCTCAAAAAGGAGACAGGGGTCAGCCCCAGCATTTT. The chain joins TRBV4-3 to TRBJ1-5; 8 bases align to TRBD1. Germline CDR1 reads LGHNA; CDR2 reads YSLEER. CDR3 length equals 16 residues. The ends lost 4 bases at V and 6 bases at J; junction bases unmatched: 11.

This clone has ten or more counts. The rearrangement joins TRBV5-6 to TRBJ2-2; the D is unclear. The CDR3 is 14 amino acids. Between the trimmed V and J ends, which lost 4 bases and 4 bases, there was a span of 11 bases. The germline V gene has CDR1 SGHDT and CDR2 YYEEEE. CDR3: CASSHSRGTGELFF. The CDR3, as DNA: TGTGCCAGCAGCCATTCGCGAGGCACCGGGGAGCTGTTTTTT.

As regards this clone: Other DNA variants within this sample encode the same CDR3. The chain links TRBV6-4 to TRBJ1-1; D is unclear. Germline-derived CDR1 and CDR2 are MRHNA and SNTAGT. Trimming removed 4 bases at V and 0 bases at J, with 6 bases between. This CDR3 spans 13 amino acids. The CDR3 coding sequence is TGTGCCAGCAGTGTCTCCGTGAACACTGAAGCTTTCTTT. The encoded protein is CASSVSVNTEAFF.

The chain joins TRBV11-3 to TRBJ2-1, with 8 nucleotides matching TRBD1. CDR1 SGHNT and CDR2 YENEEA come from the germline V gene. The junction had 8 bases not matched to a gene; V was cut back by 3 bases and J by 4 bases. CDR3 length: 16 amino acids. The CDR3 DNA is TGTGCCAGCAGCTTGCAGTCCGGGACAGGTTACAATGAGCAGTTCTTC. It specifies CASSLQSGTGYNEQFF.

The chain joins TRBV20-1 to TRBJ1-1; possibly TRBD1 for D (6 bases). The CDR3 length is 10 residues. The V end lost 6 bases, the J end lost 11 bases, and 13 bases lay between the germline ends. CDR1 and CDR2 from the germline V gene are DFQATT and SNEGSKA (reference sequence). This chain's CDR3 is CSALRQAAFF. CDR3 bases: TGCAGTGCCCTAAGACAGGCGGCTTTCTTT.

The table lists this clone with a count of one. The chain is built from TRBV11-3 and TRBJ2-3; D is ambiguous. This CDR3 spans 14 amino acids. V shed 5 bases and J shed 2 bases, with 11 bases lying between them. The germline V gene has CDR1 SGHNT and CDR2 YENEEA. The CDR3 here is CASSVNAITDTQYF. The DNA for the CDR3 is TGTGCCAGCAGCGTAAACGCCATCACAGATACGCAGTATTTT. Supplemented by reference TRBV11-3 and TRBJ2-3, the full variable domain reads EAGVVQSPRYKIIEKKQPVAFWCNPISGHNTLYWYLQNLGQGPELLIRYENEEAVDDSQLPKDRFSAERLKGVDSTLKIQPAELGDSAVYLCASSVNAITDTQYFGPGTRLTVL.

This clone was seen a single time. This chain joins TRBV4-1 and TRBJ2-5; 9 positions agree with TRBD1. V was clipped by 4 bases and J by 2 bases; unmatched bases: 5. This CDR3 has 15 amino acids. The V gene's germline CDR1 is MGHRA and CDR2 YSYEKL. The CDR3 nucleotides read TGCGCCAGCAGCCTGGGGACAGGGAAGCAAGAGACCCAGTACTTC. Its translation is CASSLGTGKQETQYF.

V usage is TRBV5-4 and J usage is TRBJ2-7; no clear D. Trimming shortened V by 1 base and J by 6 bases, and 14 bases separated the two germline ends. Germline CDR1 SGHNT, CDR2 YYREEE (reference sequence). This CDR3 is 14 amino acids long. This chain's CDR3 is CASSLWGGSGEQYF. The CDR3 DNA reads as TGTGCCAGCAGCTTGTGGGGTGGGTCGGGCGAGCAGTACTTC.

The chain has TRBV7-6 and TRBJ2-7; D might be TRBD1 (6 bases). Trimming removed 2 bases from V and 2 bases from J, with 13 bases in between. The germline V gene has CDR1 SGHVS and CDR2 FNYEAQ. The CDR3 extends over 15 amino acids. The CDR3 DNA reads TGTGCCAGCAGCTTACAACAGGGTGACACCTACGAGCAGTACTTC. Translating it yields CASSLQQGDTYEQYF.

V and J are TRBV19 and TRBJ1-2; tentatively, D is TRBD1 (5 bases). The CDR3 runs to 15 residues. Germline V lookup: CDR1 LNHDA, CDR2 SQIVND (reference sequence). Between the trimmed V and J ends, which lost 5 bases and 4 bases, there was a span of 17 bases. The CDR3 spells CASSSSGGFGYGYTF. The DNA of the CDR3 is TGTGCCAGTAGTTCGAGTGGGGGTTTTGGCTATGGCTACACCTTC.

The rearrangement joins TRBV5-4 to TRBJ2-5; D not resolved. The CDR3 loop spans 14 amino acids. The V end was cut by 4 bases, the J end by 2 bases, with 12 bases between. The germline V gene has CDR1 SGHNT and CDR2 YYREEE (reference sequence). CDR3 protein: CASSLLDIQETQYF. The CDR3 DNA sequence: TGTGCCAGCAGCCTCCTTGACATTCAAGAGACCCAGTACTTC.

Only one count was recorded for this clone. This chain uses TRBV11-2 with TRBJ2-5; the match to TRBD1 covers 8 bases. Trimming removed 3 bases from V and 0 bases from J; junction bases left unmatched: 9. This CDR3 is built from 17 residues. Germline loops: CDR1 SGHAT, CDR2 FQNNGV. The CDR3 protein is CASSLTRGQGNQETQYF. Written as DNA, the CDR3 is TGTGCCAGCAGCTTGACCCGCGGACAGGGAAACCAAGAGACCCAGTACTTC.